Below, 16 T cell receptor beta chains from the same sample are listed, as sequenced in a study of radiotherapy plus CTLA-4 blockade in lung cancer. Generated by immunoSEQ multiplex PCR, the TCRdb table keeps only in-frame clones and is missing some. The table lists some 96,000 clones, about 86% of them singletons. Sequenced material: peripheral blood, taken from a patient treated with radiotherapy plus ipilimumab. All receptors come from a human donor with non-small cell lung cancer that progressed on radiotherapy plus ipilimumab.

For the CDR3, the DNA is TGTGCCAGCAGCTTAGGGGCGGGAGCGGTCATCGAGCAGTTCTTC. Translated: CASSLGAGAVIEQFF. This chain links TRBV7-2 with TRBJ2-1, with 7 bases aligning to TRBD2. In germline, CDR1 is SGHTA, CDR2 FQGNSA. J lost 10 bases, V lost 1 base, and 10 bases had no gene match. This CDR3 region has 15 residues. Variable domain in full (rest from reference TRBV7-2 and TRBJ2-1): GAGVSQSPSNKVTEKGKDVELRCDPISGHTALYWYRQSLGQGLEFLIYFQGNSAPDKSGLPSDRFSAERTGGSVSTLTIQRTQQEDSAVYLCASSLGAGAVIEQFFGPGTRLTVL.

The genes are TRBV7-9 and TRBJ2-1; TRBD2 matches at 7 bases. V lost 5 bases and J lost 4; bases outside the gene matches: 8. Looked up from germline, CDR1 is SEHNR and CDR2 is FQNEAQ (reference sequence). CDR3 length: 15 residues. The CDR3 reads CASSRGGTQYNEQFF. CDR3 DNA: TGTGCCAGCAGCCGCGGGGGAACTCAATACAATGAGCAGTTCTTC.

This clone is a singleton in its sample. The chain combines TRBV11-2 with TRBJ2-1; TRBD1 matches 9 bases. J gave up 4 bases and V 6 bases, and 4 bases lay outside the gene matches. CDR3 length: 14 amino acids. In germline, CDR1 is SGHAT, CDR2 FQNNGV. The CDR3 loop is CASRRDRDYNEQFF. CDR3 DNA sequence: TGTGCCAGCAGACGGGACAGGGATTACAATGAGCAGTTCTTC.

This rearrangement joins TRBV6-1 to TRBJ1-2, with 7 positions matching TRBD1. CDR3 length: 13 residues. The trim removed 7 bases at V and 3 bases at J, leaving 5 bases unmatched. Germline CDR1 MNHNS, CDR2 SASEGT. The DNA for the CDR3 is TGTGCCAGCACCCTAGACAGGGACTATGGCTACACCTTC. It yields the protein CASTLDRDYGYTF.

The chain uses TRBV4-1 and TRBJ2-3, with 9 bases fitting TRBD2. CDR3 length: 15 amino acids. The germline gives CDR1 MGHRA, CDR2 YSYEKL. The V and J ends lost 0 bases and 7 bases, in that order; junction bases with no gene match: 5. The CDR3 here is CASSQEAGGPHTQYF. For the CDR3, the DNA is TGCGCCAGCAGCCAAGAAGCGGGAGGACCACATACGCAGTATTTT.

The V gene is TRBV6-6, the J gene TRBJ2-5; D is undetermined. Trimming pared 7 bases from V and 1 base from J, leaving 7 bases between. This CDR3 comprises 12 residues. CDR1 is MNHNY, CDR2 SVGAGI, per germline (reference sequence). The chain's CDR3 is CASKNPQETQYF. The CDR3 DNA sequence: TGTGCCAGCAAAAACCCCCAAGAGACCCAGTACTTC.

The chain uses TRBV29-1 and TRBJ2-7; D not certain. Germline assignment: CDR1 SQVTM and CDR2 ANQGSEA. Trimming left V 4 bases short and J 6 bases short, with 19 bases between. The CDR3 has 14 amino acids. CDR3 in amino acids: CSVAGSRNLGEQYF. CDR3 in DNA: TGCAGCGTTGCCGGTTCACGGAACCTAGGCGAGCAGTACTTC.

DNA for the CDR3: TGCAGCGTTGAAGACGGGAAAGGGGAGCTGTTTTTT. This encodes CSVEDGKGELFF. The rearrangement links TRBV29-1 to TRBJ2-2; D might be TRBD2 (5 bases). V dropped 0 bases and J dropped 8 bases, with 7 bases sitting between them. The CDR3 has 12 residues. Germline CDR1 SQVTM, CDR2 ANQGSEA.

This clone is medium-sized in the sample. Other DNA sequences in the same sample also yield this CDR3. The gene calls are TRBV2 and TRBJ2-7; possibly TRBD2 for D (6 bases). The germline V gene has CDR1 SNHLY and CDR2 FYNNEI. The V end lost 4 bases, the J end lost 1 base, and 14 bases lay between the germline ends. This CDR3 spans 15 amino acids. CDR3 amino acids: CASSVEGRGSYEQYF. The CDR3 DNA follows: TGTGCCAGCAGTGTAGAAGGGCGGGGTTCCTACGAGCAGTACTTC.

The gene calls are TRBV5-1 and TRBJ2-5, with 8 bases lining up with TRBD1. The J call may be mistaken, given a closer DNA end match to TRBJ2-7. The germline CDR1 and CDR2 sequences are SGHRS and YFSETQ. The length of the CDR3 is 14 residues. CDR3 sequence (DNA): TGCGCCAGCAGTTCCACAGGGGGCTCCTACGAGCAGTACTTC. As protein: CASSSTGGSYEQYF.

The chain combines TRBV7-9 with TRBJ1-2; D is undetermined. CDR1 is SEHNR, CDR2 FQNEAQ, per germline (reference sequence). This CDR3 is built from 13 residues. Trimming removed 2 bases from V and 4 bases from J, with 8 bases in between. DNA of the CDR3: TGTGCCAGCAGCTTACCTCCTAGCTATGGCTACACCTTC. Residues: CASSLPPSYGYTF.

Concerning this clone itself: The sample holds other DNA sequences that translate to the same CDR3. The CDR3: CSARGYNEQFF. Written as DNA, the CDR3 is TGCAGTGCTAGAGGATACAATGAGCAGTTCTTC. The chain is built from TRBV20-1 and TRBJ2-1; D not resolved. CDR1 and CDR2 from the germline V gene are DFQATT and SNEGSKA (reference sequence). Trimming removed 1 base from V and 4 bases from J, with 2 bases in between. CDR3 length: 11 amino acids.

In DNA form, the CDR3 reads TGTGCCAGCAGTTATAGATCGCAAAGCAGCACAGATACGCAGTATTTT. This codes for CASSYRSQSSTDTQYF. The rearrangement joins TRBV6-6 to TRBJ2-3; no definite D call. The CDR3 extends over 16 amino acids. Trimming cost V 3 bases and J 0 bases, with 13 bases left between them. The germline V gene encodes CDR1 MNHNY and CDR2 SVGAGI (reference sequence).

The CDR3 protein is CTSSQGCLCTSRANVLTF. CDR3 DNA sequence: TGCACCAGCAGTCAAGGTTGTTTGTGCACAAGTCGGGCCAACGTCCTGACTTTC. J is TRBJ2-6 and V is TRBV1; TRBD1 is taken as the D call from the table, unchecked against the DNA. TRBV1 is labeled a pseudogene. The CDR3 totals 18 residues.

V usage is TRBV2 and J usage is TRBJ2-1, with no clear D. V was pared by 11 bases and J by 0 bases, with 11 bases between. The germline gives CDR1 SNHLY, CDR2 FYNNEI. The CDR3 runs 13 residues. CDR3 nucleotides: TGTGCCTGTCGTGCGACCTCCTACAATGAGCAGTTCTTC. It specifies CACRATSYNEQFF.

V gene TRBV9 combines with J gene TRBJ1-2, with 7 bases lining up with TRBD1. V shed 4 bases and J 6 bases; nucleotides not matched to a gene: 6. Germline-derived CDR1 and CDR2 are SGDLS and YYNGEE. CDR3 size: 13 residues. The CDR3 sequence: CASSHRDRNGYTF. The CDR3 coding sequence is TGTGCCAGCAGCCACAGGGACAGAAATGGCTACACCTTC.